Listed here are 12 T cell receptor beta chains from one sample, sequenced in a study of T cell responses to AZD1222 COVID-19 vaccine. Profiling relied on immunoSEQ multiplex PCR, and the TCRdb table lists in-frame clones only, not all of them. The data contain 130,000 to 150,000 clones, more than 75% of them singletons. The source was peripheral blood, collected on day 0 of AZD1222 vaccination. Source of these receptors: an adult in good health.

V usage is TRBV11-2 and J usage is TRBJ2-7; D might be TRBD2 (5 bases). The CDR3 consists of 17 residues. V was shortened by 4 bases and J by 3 bases, with 22 bases between the two germline ends. CDR1 and CDR2 (germline): SGHAT, FQNNGV. DNA of the CDR3: TGTGCCAGCAGCTCCAGCGCCGAGAGCGGCAAATTCTACGAGCAGTACTTC. Translating gives CASSSSAESGKFYEQYF.

The chain is built from TRBV5-6 and TRBJ2-3; D may be TRBD2 (6 bases). V was trimmed by 2 bases and J by 9 bases, leaving 7 bases between them. The CDR3 covers 11 residues. The germline V gene encodes CDR1 SGHDT and CDR2 YYEEEE. The DNA of the CDR3 is TGTGCCAGCAGCTTCCGGGAGACGCAGTATTTT. This gives the protein CASSFRETQYF.

The V gene is TRBV19, the J gene TRBJ2-6; D not resolved. The CDR3 consists of 13 residues. Trimming stripped 8 bases from V and 2 bases from J, with 7 bases between. Germline CDR1 LNHDA, CDR2 SQIVND (reference sequence). The CDR3 here is CASQTAGANVLTF. The DNA of the CDR3 is TGTGCCAGTCAGACTGCTGGGGCCAACGTCCTGACTTTC.

The chain couples TRBV6-5 to TRBJ1-1, with 7 bases lining up with TRBD1. The germline V gene has CDR1 MNHEY and CDR2 SVGAGI. The J segment lost 5 bases and the V segment lost 6 bases, leaving 12 bases of the junction unmatched. CDR3 size: 15 residues. The CDR3 DNA is TGTGCCAGCAGACCTTATGACAGGGAAGGAACTGAAGCTTTCTTT. Amino acid sequence: CASRPYDREGTEAFF.

The chain combines TRBV9 with TRBJ1-3, with TRBD1 as a possible D gene (5 bases). V was trimmed by 3 bases and J by 2 bases, leaving 12 bases between them. The CDR3 runs 15 residues. The germline CDR1 and CDR2 sequences are SGDLS and YYNGEE. In DNA, the CDR3 is TGTGCCAGCAGCGCCCGGTGGGGCCCTGGAAACACCATATATTTT. Translation: CASSARWGPGNTIYF.

The rearrangement links TRBV2 to TRBJ1-3; unclear D gene. Trimming removed 3 bases at V and 4 bases at J, with 7 bases between. Germline V gene lookup returns CDR1 SNHLY and CDR2 FYNNEI. The CDR3 sequence is 13 residues long. CDR3 nucleotide sequence: TGTGCCAGCAGTGAGCAACTGGGAAACACCATATATTTT. Translated, it gives CASSEQLGNTIYF.

The chain joins TRBV3-1 (or the pseudogene TRBV3-2) to TRBJ1-3; D gene unclear. The germline gives CDR1 LGHDT, CDR2 YNNKEL (reference sequence). The V end lost 4 bases, the J end lost 0 bases, and 7 bases lay between the germline ends. This CDR3 comprises 14 residues. The CDR3 loop reads CASSRGTSGNTIYF. In nucleotides, the CDR3 is TGTGCCAGCAGCCGGGGTACCTCTGGAAACACCATATATTTT.

J is TRBJ1-1 and V is TRBV7-3; no clear D gene. CDR1 is SGHTA and CDR2 is FQGTGA in the germline V gene. V was cut by 1 base and J by 2 bases, with 8 bases left in between. The CDR3 runs to 14 residues. The CDR3 region has the DNA TGTGCCAGCAGCTTAATTGGAGATAACACTGAAGCTTTCTTT. Translating it yields CASSLIGDNTEAFF.

This clone was seen only once. V and J are TRBV6-2 or TRBV6-3 and TRBJ1-2; the D gene is possibly TRBD1 (6 bases). CDR3 size: 19 residues. CDR1 is MNHEY, CDR2 SVGEGT, per germline. V gave up 0 bases and J gave up 4 bases, with 24 bases separating them. CDR3 bases: TGTGCCAGCAGTTACTCAACCTTCCGGGACACCCCGCGCAGCTATGGCTACACCTTC. Its translation: CASSYSTFRDTPRSYGYTF.

This chain links TRBV28 with TRBJ1-4, with D possibly being TRBD1 (5 bases). The CDR3 runs 14 residues. Germline lookup yields CDR1 MDHEN and CDR2 SYDVKM. Trimming took 6 bases from V and 6 from J, leaving 14 bases between them. The CDR3 is CASRWSGGDEKLFF. CDR3 nucleotide sequence: TGTGCCAGCAGGTGGTCCGGGGGGGATGAAAAACTGTTTTTT.

The chain is built from TRBV4-2 and TRBJ1-6, with a possible D match to TRBD1 (5 bases). CDR1 is LGHNA and CDR2 is YNFKEQ in the germline V gene. The CDR3 consists of 13 residues. Trimming took off 6 bases at V and 4 bases at J, with 7 bases between the two ends. As DNA, the CDR3 is TGTGCCAGCAGTAGGGGTTATAATTCACCCCTCCACTTT. Amino acid sequence: CASSRGYNSPLHF.

The chain carries TRBV28 and TRBJ1-3, with D uncertain. Germline values: CDR1 MDHEN, CDR2 SYDVKM. The V end lost 6 bases, the J end lost 4 bases, and 10 bases lay between the germline ends. CDR3 length: 13 amino acids. In DNA, the CDR3 is TGTGCCAGCAGGGCACAGTCGGGAAACACCATATATTTT. Protein sequence: CASRAQSGNTIYF.